This TCR beta chain originates from a study of OX40 agonist ivuxolimab in advanced cancers. Sequencing used immunoSEQ multiplex PCR; TCRdb keeps in-frame clones, though not all of them. The sample has more than 80,000 clones, approximately 87% seen once. The CDR3 runs 16 residues. V lost 0 bases, J lost 1 base, and 10 bases lay in between. The germline V gene encodes CDR1 KGHSH and CDR2 LQKENI. The V call is TRBV18, the J call TRBJ2-1; D is uncertain. This receptor was obtained from an adult with an advanced solid tumor such as melanoma, head and neck, liver or kidney cancer. The sample consisted of CD4+ or CD8+ T cells sorted from blood, taken in a trial of the OX40 agonist ivuxolimab. In DNA, the CDR3 is TGTGCCAGCTCACCACCCAAGGAATTTTCCTACAATGAGCAGTTCTTC. As protein: CASSPPKEFSYNEQFF.